Presented here are 17 T cell receptor beta chains from one specimen sequenced in a study of OX40 agonist ivuxolimab in advanced cancers. The repertoire was sequenced with immunoSEQ multiplex PCR; TCRdb's copy has only in-frame clones and lacks some. The sample has about 100,000 clones, around 94% seen once. Sequenced material: CD4+ or CD8+ T cells sorted from blood, taken in a trial of the OX40 agonist ivuxolimab. These receptor sequences come from an adult with an advanced solid tumor such as melanoma, head and neck, liver or kidney cancer.

This clone was counted once. This chain links TRBV10-2 with TRBJ1-5; 8 bases agree with TRBD1. V gave up 8 bases and J gave up 2 bases; unmatched junction bases: 5. The CDR3 covers 14 residues. The germline gives CDR1 WSHSY, CDR2 SAAADI. For the CDR3, the DNA is TGCGCCAGCCAAACAGGGGGAGGCAATCAGCCCCAGCATTTT. This codes for CASQTGGGNQPQHF.

The chain carries TRBV4-1 and TRBJ2-3, with 14 positions matching TRBD2. Germline values: CDR1 MGHRA, CDR2 YSYEKL. V was pared by 4 bases and J by 1 base, with 7 bases of the junction left unmatched. This CDR3 spans 18 amino acids. CDR3: CASSRGLAGGGGTDTQYF. CDR3 bases: TGCGCCAGCAGCCGAGGACTAGCGGGAGGAGGCGGCACAGATACGCAGTATTTT.

This rearrangement joins TRBV6-6 to TRBJ2-7; D is unresolved. V was trimmed by 2 bases and J by 5 bases, leaving 7 bases between them. Germline V gives CDR1 MNHNY, CDR2 SVGAGI (reference sequence). The CDR3 covers 12 residues. Written as DNA, the CDR3 is TGTGCCAGCAGTTACGTATCGGACGAGCAGTACTTC. Protein: CASSYVSDEQYF.

CDR3 sequence: CASSFEGPSTGELFF. CDR3 sequence (DNA): TGTGCCAGCAGCTTTGAGGGGCCGAGCACCGGGGAGCTGTTTTTT. The chain carries TRBV5-6 and TRBJ2-2, with D tentatively TRBD1 or TRBD2 (5 bases each). Germline CDR1 is SGHDT and CDR2 is YYEEEE. Between the trimmed V and J ends, which lost 2 bases and 4 bases, there was a span of 12 bases. This CDR3 has 15 residues.

The V call is TRBV27, the J call TRBJ2-7, with D perhaps given as TRBD1 or TRBD2 (6 bases each). The CDR3 is made up of 11 amino acids. Germline CDR1 is MNHEY and CDR2 is SMNVEV (reference sequence). The V gene lost 9 bases and the J gene lost 4 bases, with 10 bases spanning the gap. The CDR3 loop is CASSGAYEQYF. In nucleotides, the CDR3 is TGTGCCAGTTCGGGGGCGTACGAGCAGTACTTC.

V and J are TRBV6-5 and TRBJ2-3, with 10 bases matching TRBD2. This CDR3 contains 14 residues. CDR1 and CDR2 from the germline V gene are MNHEY and SVGAGI. The ends lost 5 bases at V and 3 bases at J; junction bases unmatched: 2. CDR3 loop: CASSLAGVTDTQYF. The CDR3 nucleotides are TGTGCCAGCAGTCTAGCGGGAGTGACAGATACGCAGTATTTT.

CDR3 nucleotide sequence: TGTGCCAGCAGCATATACCGTGATCCTCCTCTGAGTGAGCAGTTCTTC. Translating gives CASSIYRDPPLSEQFF. The J gene is TRBJ2-1, the V gene TRBV11-2; D ambiguous. The ends were cut back, 5 bases at V and 9 bases at J, with 23 bases in the middle. This CDR3 is built from 16 residues. Germline CDR1 SGHAT, CDR2 FQNNGV.

This rearrangement joins TRBV13 to TRBJ1-2, with D perhaps TRBD1 (5 bases). Germline loops: CDR1 PRHDT, CDR2 FYEKMQ (reference sequence). The CDR3 has 15 amino acids. Trimming removed 5 bases from V and 2 bases from J, with 15 bases in between. CDR3 in DNA: TGTGCCAGCAGCCCCGCCGTGGAGGGGAACTATGGCTACACCTTC. This gives the protein CASSPAVEGNYGYTF. The full variable domain, in which reference TRBV13 and TRBJ1-2 provide the parts outside the CDR3, is AAGVIQSPRHLIKEKRETATLKCYPIPRHDTVYWYQQGPGQDPQFLISFYEKMQSDKGSIPDRFSAQQFSDYHSELNMSSLELGDSALYFCASSPAVEGNYGYTFGSGTRLTVV.

This chain joins TRBV7-9 and TRBJ2-1; D might be TRBD1 (6 bases). Trimming took off 5 bases at V and 7 bases at J, with 21 bases between the two ends. Germline values: CDR1 SEHNR, CDR2 FQNEAQ (reference sequence). This CDR3 has 16 residues. CDR3 sequence reads: CASSPREPGQINEQFF. DNA of the CDR3: TGTGCCAGCAGCCCAAGAGAACCGGGACAAATAAATGAGCAGTTCTTC.

V and J are TRBV6-1 and TRBJ2-7; D is unclear. V lost 7 bases to trimming and J lost 2 bases, with 9 bases between them. CDR3 length: 12 residues. Germline loops: CDR1 MNHNS, CDR2 SASEGT. The CDR3 loop reads CASKENPYEQYF. CDR3 nucleotides: TGTGCCAGCAAGGAGAACCCCTACGAGCAGTACTTC.

The V and J genes are TRBV6-1 and TRBJ1-1; D is unresolved. Trimming stripped 3 bases from V and 7 bases from J, with 6 bases between. Germline lookup yields CDR1 MNHNS and CDR2 SASEGT. The CDR3 has 11 amino acids. CDR3 nucleotide sequence: TGTGCCAGCAGTGAGAATAGTGAAGCTTTCTTT. It specifies CASSENSEAFF.

V and J are TRBV27 and TRBJ1-1; no clear D gene. Germline CDR1 reads MNHEY; CDR2 reads SMNVEV (reference sequence). The CDR3 is 13 amino acids. V was shortened by 6 bases and J by 4 bases, with 12 bases between the two germline ends. In DNA, the CDR3 is TGTGCCAGCAGACCCTTAGGGAGCACTGAAGCTTTCTTT. Protein: CASRPLGSTEAFF.

This chain connects TRBV9 to TRBJ2-1, with 9 positions matching TRBD2. The CDR3 extends over 16 amino acids. Per germline, CDR1 SGDLS and CDR2 YYNGEE. The J segment lost 4 bases and the V segment lost 2 bases, leaving 7 bases of the junction unmatched. The CDR3 bases are TGTGCCAGCAGCGTCCGTAGCGGGAGCGTTTACAATGAGCAGTTCTTC. This gives the protein CASSVRSGSVYNEQFF.

The V and J genes are TRBV2 and TRBJ2-2; the match to TRBD1 covers 7 bases. Germline V gene sequence: CDR1 SNHLY, CDR2 FYNNEI. This CDR3 is built from 16 residues. V was pared by 3 bases and J by 0 bases, with 4 bases of the junction left unmatched. CDR3: CASSDWDSSNTGELFF. The CDR3, as DNA: TGTGCCAGCAGTGACTGGGACAGTTCGAACACCGGGGAGCTGTTTTTT.

The gene calls are TRBV15 and TRBJ1-6; no clear D gene. Germline loops: CDR1 LNHNV, CDR2 YYDKDF (reference sequence). V was cut by 1 base and J by 7 bases, with 14 bases left in between. This CDR3 has 16 amino acids. The CDR3 DNA reads as TGTGCCACCAGCAGAGGAACGGGAACCCTAAATTCACCCCTCCACTTT. Its translation is CATSRGTGTLNSPLHF. The whole variable domain, filled in from reference TRBV15 and TRBJ1-6, reads DAMVIQNPRYQVTQFGKPVTLSCSQTLNHNVMYWYQQKSSQAPKLLFHYYDKDFNNEADTPDNFQSRRPNTSFCFLDIRSPGLGDTAMYLCATSRGTGTLNSPLHFGNGTRLTVT.

The chain combines TRBV2 with TRBJ2-7; D remains ambiguous. The CDR3 loop spans 13 amino acids. The V gene lost 3 bases and the J gene lost 1 base, with 7 bases spanning the gap. Germline V lookup: CDR1 SNHLY, CDR2 FYNNEI. CDR3 in amino acids: CASSEEGSYEQYF. CDR3 nucleotide sequence: TGTGCCAGCAGTGAGGAAGGATCCTACGAGCAGTACTTC.

This rearrangement joins TRBV5-6 to TRBJ2-1; 11 bases are shared with TRBD2. Germline-derived CDR1 and CDR2 are SGHDT and YYEEEE. This CDR3 is 14 amino acids long. V was pared by 2 bases and J by 7 bases, with 2 bases of the junction left unmatched. CDR3 sequence reads: CASSFGTSGNEQFF. The DNA of the CDR3 is TGTGCCAGCAGCTTCGGGACTAGCGGTAATGAGCAGTTCTTC.